One and the same sample provided the 9 T cell receptor beta chains below, sequenced in a study of T cell changes during pregnancy in multiple sclerosis. Some clones are missing from TCRdb's copy, which holds only in-frame ones; the method was immunoSEQ multiplex PCR. Here the sample spans around 55,000 clones, 90% to 95% being singletons. The sequences come from CD8+ T cells from peripheral blood mononuclear cells, collected in the second trimester of pregnancy. These TCRs come from a female donor with multiple sclerosis, enrolled in a pregnancy study.

This clone has a single count. The chain joins TRBV28 to TRBJ1-5, with 8 positions matching TRBD1. The V gene's germline CDR1 is MDHEN and CDR2 SYDVKM. J gave up 11 bases and V 6 bases, and 12 bases lay outside the gene matches. CDR3 size: 14 residues. CDR3 coding DNA: TGTGCCAGCAGGGACAGGGCCGGTCCGGAAGCCCAGCATTTT. Protein sequence: CASRDRAGPEAQHF.

V gene TRBV18 combines with J gene TRBJ2-5; D possibly corresponds to TRBD2 (6 bases). Germline-derived CDR1 and CDR2 are KGHSH and LQKENI. The CDR3 totals 15 residues. V was pared by 3 bases and J by 5 bases, with 16 bases between. As DNA, the CDR3 is TGTGCCAGCTCACCTACGGACTATACAGCGGAGACCCAGTACTTC. It yields the protein CASSPTDYTAETQYF.

The chain carries TRBV7-3 and TRBJ2-1; 11 nucleotides align to TRBD2. The CDR3 length is 17 residues. Germline V lookup: CDR1 SGHTA, CDR2 FQGTGA. The V segment lost 2 bases and the J segment 4 bases; nucleotides outside the gene matches: 7. DNA of the CDR3: TGTGCCAGCAGCTTAGGTAGCGGGGGGGCCGGATACAATGAGCAGTTCTTC. Encoded protein: CASSLGSGGAGYNEQFF.

The rearrangement uses TRBV2 and TRBJ2-7, with D perhaps TRBD2 (5 bases). The germline V gene has CDR1 SNHLY and CDR2 FYNNEI. The CDR3 is 14 residues long. The V gene lost 4 bases and the J gene lost 5 bases, with 15 bases spanning the gap. CDR3 amino acids: CASSGVTRVDEQYF. Written as DNA, the CDR3 is TGTGCCAGCAGTGGGGTGACGCGGGTGGACGAGCAGTACTTC. Filled out from reference TRBV2 and TRBJ2-7, the complete variable domain reads EPEVTQTPSHQVTQMGQEVILRCVPISNHLYFYWYRQILGQKVEFLVSFYNNEISEKSEIFDDQFSVERPDGSNFTLKIRSTKLEDSAMYFCASSGVTRVDEQYFGPGTRLTVT.

With regard to this clone: The germline gene is not matched at one end of the junction; a read error may be the cause. The chain couples TRBV15 to TRBJ2-2, with 11 bases identical to TRBD2. The CDR3 spans 14 residues. Germline CDR1 LNHNV, CDR2 YYDKDF (reference sequence). Here the CDR3 reads CATNRLAGTGELFF. CDR3 sequence (DNA): TGTGCCACCAACAGACTAGCGGGGACCGGGGAGCTGTTTTTT.

As for this clone: Mismatch with germline at one junction end may stem from a read error. The gene calls are TRBV28 and TRBJ2-1; 9 positions agree with TRBD2. The length of the CDR3 is 15 residues. Per the germline V gene, CDR1 is MDHEN and CDR2 is SYDVKM. In DNA form, the CDR3 reads TGTGCCAGCAGCAAACCGGGACTAGCCTATAATGAGCAGTTCTTC. This sequence encodes CASSKPGLAYNEQFF.

This clone was counted once. The chain carries TRBV7-9 and TRBJ2-5; 10 nucleotides align to TRBD2. V lost 10 bases and J lost 2; bases outside the gene matches: 13. This CDR3 has 16 residues. Per the germline V gene, CDR1 is SEHNR and CDR2 is FQNEAQ (reference sequence). CDR3 nucleotides: TGTGCCATATCAATTCCGGGACTAGCGCTGCAAGAGACCCAGTACTTC. This sequence encodes CAISIPGLALQETQYF. The whole variable domain, filled in from reference TRBV7-9 and TRBJ2-5, reads DTGVSQNPRHKITKRGQNVTFRCDPISEHNRLYWYRQTLGQGPEFLTYFQNEAQLEKSRLLSDRFSAERPKGSFSTLEIQRTEQGDSAMYLCAISIPGLALQETQYFGPGTRLLVL.

About this clone: Other DNA variants within this sample encode the same CDR3. The rearrangement joins TRBV5-5 to TRBJ1-1; the D is unclear. The length of the CDR3 is 13 residues. Germline V lookup: CDR1 SGHKS, CDR2 YYEKEE (reference sequence). The germline V and J ends were trimmed by 0 bases and 1 base, with 4 bases remaining between them. The DNA of the CDR3 is TGTGCCAGCAGCTTGGGAGGGAACACTGAAGCTTTCTTT. Protein: CASSLGGNTEAFF.

V is TRBV6-5 and J is TRBJ1-2; 7 bases are shared with TRBD1. Trimming cost V 2 bases and J 6 bases; bases outside gene matches: 6. Germline V gene sequence: CDR1 MNHEY, CDR2 SVGAGI. CDR3 length equals 14 residues. The CDR3 sequence is CASSYDRVGNGYTF. The DNA of the CDR3 is TGTGCCAGCAGTTACGACAGGGTAGGGAATGGCTACACCTTC.